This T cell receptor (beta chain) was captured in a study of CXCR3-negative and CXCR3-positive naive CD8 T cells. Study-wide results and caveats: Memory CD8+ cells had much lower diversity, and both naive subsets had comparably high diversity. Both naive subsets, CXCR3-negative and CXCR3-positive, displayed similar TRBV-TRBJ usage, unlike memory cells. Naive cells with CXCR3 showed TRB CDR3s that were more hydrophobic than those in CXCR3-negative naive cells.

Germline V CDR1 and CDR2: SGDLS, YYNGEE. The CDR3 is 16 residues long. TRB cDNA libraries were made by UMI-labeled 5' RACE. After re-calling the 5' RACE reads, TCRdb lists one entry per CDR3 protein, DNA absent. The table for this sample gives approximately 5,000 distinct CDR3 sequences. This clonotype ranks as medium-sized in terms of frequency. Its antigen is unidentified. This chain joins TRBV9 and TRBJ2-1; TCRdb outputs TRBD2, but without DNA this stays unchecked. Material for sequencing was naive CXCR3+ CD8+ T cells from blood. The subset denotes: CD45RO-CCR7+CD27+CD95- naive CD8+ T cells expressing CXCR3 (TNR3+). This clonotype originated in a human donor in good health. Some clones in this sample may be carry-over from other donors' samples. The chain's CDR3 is CASSVSGLSSYNEQFF.